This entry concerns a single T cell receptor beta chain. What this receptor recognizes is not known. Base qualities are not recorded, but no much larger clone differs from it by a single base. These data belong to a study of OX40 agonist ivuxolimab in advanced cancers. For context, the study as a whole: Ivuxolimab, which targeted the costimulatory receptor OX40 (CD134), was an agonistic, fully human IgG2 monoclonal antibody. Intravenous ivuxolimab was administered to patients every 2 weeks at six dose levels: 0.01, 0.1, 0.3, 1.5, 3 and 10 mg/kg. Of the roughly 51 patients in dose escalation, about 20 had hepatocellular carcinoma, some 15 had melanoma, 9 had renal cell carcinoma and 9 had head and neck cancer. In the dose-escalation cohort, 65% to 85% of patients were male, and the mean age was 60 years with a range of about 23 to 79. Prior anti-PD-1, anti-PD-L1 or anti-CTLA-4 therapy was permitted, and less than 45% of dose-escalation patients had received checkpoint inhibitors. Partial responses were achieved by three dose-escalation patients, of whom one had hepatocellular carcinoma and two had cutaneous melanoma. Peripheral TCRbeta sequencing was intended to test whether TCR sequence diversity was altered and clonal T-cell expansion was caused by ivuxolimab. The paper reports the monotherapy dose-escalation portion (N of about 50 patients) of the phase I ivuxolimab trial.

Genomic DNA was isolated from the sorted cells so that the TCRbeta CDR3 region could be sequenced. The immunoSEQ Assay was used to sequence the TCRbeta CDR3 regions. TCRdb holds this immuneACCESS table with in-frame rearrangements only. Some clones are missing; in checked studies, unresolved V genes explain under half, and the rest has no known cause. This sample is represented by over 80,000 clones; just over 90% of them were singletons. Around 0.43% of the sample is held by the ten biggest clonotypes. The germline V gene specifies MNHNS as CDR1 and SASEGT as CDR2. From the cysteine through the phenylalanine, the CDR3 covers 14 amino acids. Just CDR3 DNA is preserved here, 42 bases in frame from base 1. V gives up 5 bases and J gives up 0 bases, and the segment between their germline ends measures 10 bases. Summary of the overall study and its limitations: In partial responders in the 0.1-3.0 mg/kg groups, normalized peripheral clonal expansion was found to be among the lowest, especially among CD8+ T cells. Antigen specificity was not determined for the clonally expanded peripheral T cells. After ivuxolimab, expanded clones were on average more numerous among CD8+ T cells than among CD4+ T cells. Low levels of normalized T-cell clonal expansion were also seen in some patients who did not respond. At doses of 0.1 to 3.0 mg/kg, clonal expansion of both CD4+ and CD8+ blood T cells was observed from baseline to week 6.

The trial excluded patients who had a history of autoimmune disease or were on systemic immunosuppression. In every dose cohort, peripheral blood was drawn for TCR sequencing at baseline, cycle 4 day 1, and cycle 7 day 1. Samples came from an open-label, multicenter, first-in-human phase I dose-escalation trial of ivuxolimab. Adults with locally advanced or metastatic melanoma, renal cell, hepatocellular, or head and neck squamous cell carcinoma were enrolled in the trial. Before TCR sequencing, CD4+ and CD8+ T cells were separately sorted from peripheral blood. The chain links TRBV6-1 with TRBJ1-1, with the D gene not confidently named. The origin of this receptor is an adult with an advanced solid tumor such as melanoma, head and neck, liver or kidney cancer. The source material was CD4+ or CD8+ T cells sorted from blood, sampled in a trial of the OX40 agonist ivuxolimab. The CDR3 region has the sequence CASSRGSMNTEAFF. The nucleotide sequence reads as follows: TGTGCCAGCAGTAGAGGCAGTATGAACACTGAAGCTTTCTTT.